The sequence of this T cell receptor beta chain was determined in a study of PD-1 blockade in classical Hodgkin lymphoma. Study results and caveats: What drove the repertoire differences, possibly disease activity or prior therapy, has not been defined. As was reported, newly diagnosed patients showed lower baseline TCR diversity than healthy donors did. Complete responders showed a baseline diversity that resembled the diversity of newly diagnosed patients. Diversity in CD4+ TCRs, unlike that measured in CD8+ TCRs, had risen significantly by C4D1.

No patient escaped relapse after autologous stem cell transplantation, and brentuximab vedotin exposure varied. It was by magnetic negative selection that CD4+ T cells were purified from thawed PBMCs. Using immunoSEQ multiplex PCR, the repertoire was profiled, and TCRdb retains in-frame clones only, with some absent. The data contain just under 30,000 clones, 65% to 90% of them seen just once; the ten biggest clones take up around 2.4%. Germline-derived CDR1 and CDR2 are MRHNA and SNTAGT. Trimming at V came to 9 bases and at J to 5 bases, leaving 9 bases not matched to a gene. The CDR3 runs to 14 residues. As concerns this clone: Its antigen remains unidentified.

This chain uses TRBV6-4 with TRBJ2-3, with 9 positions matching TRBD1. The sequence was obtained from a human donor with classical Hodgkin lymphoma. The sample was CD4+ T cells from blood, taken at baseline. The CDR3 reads CASTGTGLEDTQYF. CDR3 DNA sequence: TGTGCCAGTACCGGGACAGGGTTAGAAGATACGCAGTATTTT.